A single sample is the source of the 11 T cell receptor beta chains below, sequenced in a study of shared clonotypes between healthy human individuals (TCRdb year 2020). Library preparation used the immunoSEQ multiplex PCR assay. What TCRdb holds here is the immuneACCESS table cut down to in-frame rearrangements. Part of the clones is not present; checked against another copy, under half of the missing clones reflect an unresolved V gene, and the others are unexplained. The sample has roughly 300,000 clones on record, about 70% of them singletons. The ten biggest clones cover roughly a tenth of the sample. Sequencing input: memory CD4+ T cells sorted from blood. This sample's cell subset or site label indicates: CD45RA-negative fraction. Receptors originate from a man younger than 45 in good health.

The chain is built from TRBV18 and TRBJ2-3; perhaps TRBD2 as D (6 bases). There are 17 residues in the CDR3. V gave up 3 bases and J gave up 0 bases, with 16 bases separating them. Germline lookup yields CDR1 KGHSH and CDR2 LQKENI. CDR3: CASSPIGSGTSTDTQYF. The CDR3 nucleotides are TGTGCCAGCTCACCGATCGGGAGCGGTACTAGCACAGATACGCAGTATTTT. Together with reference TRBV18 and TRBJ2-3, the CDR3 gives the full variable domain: NAGVMQNPRHLVRRRGQEARLRCSPMKGHSHVYWYRQLPEEGLKFMVYLQKENIIDESGMPKERFSAEFPKEGPSILRIQQVVRGDSAAYFCASSPIGSGTSTDTQYFGPGTRLTVL.

This chain's CDR3 is CASSSIVGRSEAFF. The CDR3 DNA sequence: TGTGCCAGCAGTTCAATTGTGGGTAGGTCTGAAGCTTTCTTT. The rearrangement joins TRBV6-5 to TRBJ1-1, with D unclear. This CDR3 has 14 residues. From germline, CDR1 is MNHEY and CDR2 SVGAGI. V lost 4 bases and J lost 6, with 15 bases in between.

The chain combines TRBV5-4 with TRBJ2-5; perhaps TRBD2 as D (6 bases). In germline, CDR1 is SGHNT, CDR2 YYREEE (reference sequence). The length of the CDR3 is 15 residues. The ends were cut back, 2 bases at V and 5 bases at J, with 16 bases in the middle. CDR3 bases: TGTGCCAGCAGCTTAAGTCGCGGGGTGGGGGAGACCCAGTACTTC. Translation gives CASSLSRGVGETQYF. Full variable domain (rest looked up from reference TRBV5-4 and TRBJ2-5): ETGVTQSPTHLIKTRGQQVTLRCSSQSGHNTVSWYQQALGQGPQFIFQYYREEENGRGNFPPRFSGLQFPNYSSELNVNALELDDSALYLCASSLSRGVGETQYFGPGTRLLVL.

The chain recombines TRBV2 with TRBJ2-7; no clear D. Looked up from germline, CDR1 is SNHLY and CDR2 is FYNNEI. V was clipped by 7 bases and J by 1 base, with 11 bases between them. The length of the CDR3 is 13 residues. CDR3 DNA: TGTGCCAGCAAGAGCTCTCCTTCCTACGAGCAGTACTTC. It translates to CASKSSPSYEQYF.

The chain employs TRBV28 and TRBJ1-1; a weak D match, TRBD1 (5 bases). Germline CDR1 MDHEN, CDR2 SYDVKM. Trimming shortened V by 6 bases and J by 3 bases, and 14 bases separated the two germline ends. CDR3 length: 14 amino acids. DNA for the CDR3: TGTGCCAGCAGGACTGCCGGGGGGTACACTGAAGCTTTCTTT. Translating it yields CASRTAGGYTEAFF.

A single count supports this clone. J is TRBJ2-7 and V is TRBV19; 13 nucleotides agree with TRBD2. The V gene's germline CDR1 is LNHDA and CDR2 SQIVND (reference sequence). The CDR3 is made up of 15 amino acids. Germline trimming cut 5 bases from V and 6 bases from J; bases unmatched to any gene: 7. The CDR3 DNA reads TGTGCCAGTAGTCAGGGACTAGCGGGATTCAGCGAGCAGTACTTC. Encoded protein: CASSQGLAGFSEQYF.

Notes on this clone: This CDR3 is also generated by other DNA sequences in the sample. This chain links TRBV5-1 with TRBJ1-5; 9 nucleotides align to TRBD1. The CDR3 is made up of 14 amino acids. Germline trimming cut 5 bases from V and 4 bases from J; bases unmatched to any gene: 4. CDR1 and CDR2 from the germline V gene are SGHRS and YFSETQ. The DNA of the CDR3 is TGCGCCAGCAGTGCCGGGACAGGGAATCAGCCCCAGCATTTT. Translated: CASSAGTGNQPQHF.

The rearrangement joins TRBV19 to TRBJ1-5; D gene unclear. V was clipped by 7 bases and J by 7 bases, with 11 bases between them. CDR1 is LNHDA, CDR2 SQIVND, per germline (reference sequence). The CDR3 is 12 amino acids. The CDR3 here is CASNSGVQPQHF. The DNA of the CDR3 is TGTGCCAGTAATTCGGGCGTCCAGCCCCAGCATTTT. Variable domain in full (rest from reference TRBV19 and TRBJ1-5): DGGITQSPKYLFRKEGQNVTLSCEQNLNHDAMYWYRQDPGQGLRLIYYSQIVNDFQKGDIAEGYSVSREKKESFPLTVTSAQKNPTAFYLCASNSGVQPQHFGDGTRLSIL.

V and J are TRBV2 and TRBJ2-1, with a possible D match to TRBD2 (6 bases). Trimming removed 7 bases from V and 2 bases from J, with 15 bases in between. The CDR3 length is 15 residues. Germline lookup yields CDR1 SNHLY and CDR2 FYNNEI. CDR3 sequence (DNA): TGTGCCAGCATTAATAGGGCGGGGACCTACAATGAGCAGTTCTTC. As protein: CASINRAGTYNEQFF.

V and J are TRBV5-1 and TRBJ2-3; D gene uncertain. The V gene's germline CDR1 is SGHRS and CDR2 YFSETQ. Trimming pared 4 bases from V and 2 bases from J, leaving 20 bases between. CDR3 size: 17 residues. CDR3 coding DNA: TGCGCCAGCAGCCCCTTCGGGCGCCAAGTATCCACAGATACGCAGTATTTT. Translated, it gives CASSPFGRQVSTDTQYF.

The CDR3, as DNA: TGTGCCAGCAGCGCCACCCCTAGCGCAGATACGCAGTATTTT. Translation: CASSATPSADTQYF. V gene TRBV9 combines with J gene TRBJ2-3; tentative D call: TRBD2 (6 bases). The length of the CDR3 is 14 residues. Trimming removed 3 bases at V and 4 bases at J, with 12 bases between. CDR1 and CDR2 from the germline V gene are SGDLS and YYNGEE.